This section outlines one T cell receptor beta chain sequence together with its context. V gave up 3 bases and J gave up 0 bases, with 17 bases separating them. CDR1 and CDR2 from the germline V gene are MNHNS and SASEGT. CDR3 length equals 17 residues. This record belongs to a study of blood T cells in healthy people across ages. Study information: About one barcoded beta molecule per two T cells was captured by template switching.

A second about 7 to 12 cycle PCR used barcoded and J-beta primers. Each CDR3 protein is one row after TCRdb ran MiXCR on the 5' RACE reads. The data show about 640,000 distinct CDR3 sequences, around 54% seen once. Specimen: blood. The receptor was derived from a man in his 60s in good health. This chain joins TRBV6-1 and TRBJ1-1; D is unresolved. CDR3 sequence: CASSDQPLRSMNTEAFF. CDR3 sequence (DNA): TGTGCCAGCAGTGACCAGCCGCTGCGGAGCATGAACACTGAAGCTTTCTTT.